The source of this TCR beta chain is a study of blood T cell repertoires in COVID-19. Across the study: Acute and convalescent COVID-19 samples came from the United States, Italy and Spain. PBMCs, B-cell-depleted T cells, or T cells provided the cDNA or gDNA that made up the material.

CDR1 and CDR2 (germline): SGHRS, YFSETQ. V shed 0 bases and J 3 bases; nucleotides not matched to a gene: 3. The CDR3 loop spans 15 amino acids. As originally analysed: The authors estimated nucleated cell counts from reference gene primer amplification. Here immunoSEQ multiplex PCR was the method, and the copy in TCRdb shows in-frame clones only, minus some. V and J calls plus clone size are reproduced from that table; the DNA served to infer D and trimming. The table records approximately 310,000 clones, around 87% of them present only once. The genes are TRBV5-1 and TRBJ2-5, with TRBD2 identical over 9 bases. The sequenced material came from peripheral blood. This TCR derives from a middle-aged man with active or convalescent COVID-19. The CDR3 region is CASSLGASGEETQYF. The DNA of the CDR3 is TGCGCCAGCAGCTTGGGGGCTAGCGGGGAAGAGACCCAGTACTTC.